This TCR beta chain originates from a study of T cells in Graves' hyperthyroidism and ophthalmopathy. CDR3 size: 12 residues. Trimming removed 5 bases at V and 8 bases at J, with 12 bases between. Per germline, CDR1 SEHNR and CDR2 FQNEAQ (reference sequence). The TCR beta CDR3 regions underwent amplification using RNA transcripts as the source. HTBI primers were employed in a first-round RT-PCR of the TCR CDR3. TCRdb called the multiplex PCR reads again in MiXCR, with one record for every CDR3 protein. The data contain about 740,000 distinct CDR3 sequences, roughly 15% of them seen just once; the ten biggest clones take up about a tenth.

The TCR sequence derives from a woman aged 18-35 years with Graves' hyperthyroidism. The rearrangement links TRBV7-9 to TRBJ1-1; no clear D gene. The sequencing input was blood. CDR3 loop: CASSPGTQEAFF. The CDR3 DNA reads TGTGCCAGCAGCCCGGGAACCCAGGAAGCTTTCTTT.